The T cell receptor (beta chain) under discussion was sequenced for a study of blood T cell repertoires in COVID-19. Study details: Acute and convalescent COVID-19 samples came from the United States, Italy and Spain. Sample material is recorded as cDNA or gDNA derived from T cells, B-cell-depleted T cells, or PBMCs.

Under the authors' procedure: The assay estimated nucleated cells by amplifying reference gene primers. The repertoire was sequenced with immunoSEQ multiplex PCR; TCRdb's copy has only in-frame clones and lacks some. The DNA was the basis for D and trimming; V, J and clone size are from that table. The repertoire holds under 200,000 clones, with under 90% as singletons. This study enrolled people aged about 18 to 100 from about two dozen US geographic areas. Material for sequencing was PBMCs or T cells enriched from blood (not recorded which). This clonotype was sampled from a woman aged 55-70 years who had recovered from COVID-19.

The CDR3 reads CASSSGGQGIETQYF. CDR3 sequence (DNA): TGTGCCAGCAGCTCGGGGGGACAGGGGATAGAGACCCAGTACTTC. The gene calls are TRBV27 and TRBJ2-5; 10 bases are a match to TRBD1. The V and J ends lost 6 bases and 4 bases, in that order; junction bases with no gene match: 8. Germline assignment: CDR1 MNHEY and CDR2 SMNVEV (reference sequence). The CDR3 runs 15 residues.